This T cell receptor beta chain comes out of a study of blood T cell repertoires in COVID-19. Patients of the Seattle cohort, enrolled during active infection, were followed longitudinally. V lost 8 bases, J lost 6 bases, and 19 bases lay in between. The CDR3 is 14 amino acids. The germline V gene encodes CDR1 SNHLY and CDR2 FYNNEI. The table lists this clone with a count of one. Authors' analysis steps: Amplified reference gene primers provided the basis for estimating nucleated cell counts. Profiled with immunoSEQ multiplex PCR; TCRdb holds only in-frame clones, not every one. V and J calls and clone size are copied from that table; D and trimming were computed from the DNA. The repertoire holds under 350,000 clones, with around 92% as singletons.

This chain uses TRBV2 with TRBJ1-2, with D unclear. The receptor was isolated from a woman aged 25 to 39 with COVID-19, enrolled during active disease. The sample taken for sequencing was peripheral blood. CDR3 loop: CASDLYLGQDGYTF. CDR3 in DNA: TGTGCCAGCGACCTTTACTTGGGCCAGGATGGCTACACCTTC.